These 4 T cell receptor beta chains were all obtained from the same sample, sequenced in a study of blood T cell repertoires in COVID-19. Only in-frame clones appear in the TCRdb table, and some are missing; sequencing was by immunoSEQ multiplex PCR. The sample holds roughly 240,000 clones; about 82% are singletons and the top ten take about 5.4%. What was sequenced was peripheral blood. The source of these receptors is a woman aged 80 or over with COVID-19, enrolled during active disease.

CDR3 nucleotide sequence: TGTGCCACCAGCAGAGGATCCGCGGGGCGCACTGAAGCTTTCTTT. Its protein is CATSRGSAGRTEAFF. This rearrangement joins TRBV15 to TRBJ1-1; perhaps TRBD1 as D (5 bases). The germline V gene encodes CDR1 LNHNV and CDR2 YYDKDF (reference sequence). Trimming removed 1 base from V and 4 bases from J, with 13 bases in between. There are 15 residues in the CDR3.

The rearrangement joins TRBV2 to TRBJ2-5; no definite D call. The germline CDR1 and CDR2 sequences are SNHLY and FYNNEI. Trimming shortened V by 2 bases and J by 8 bases, and 6 bases separated the two germline ends. The CDR3 totals 11 residues. CDR3: CASSEPYTQYF. CDR3 sequence (DNA): TGTGCCAGCAGTGAACCCTATACCCAGTACTTC.

The chain uses TRBV28 and TRBJ1-1, with D possibly matching TRBD1 (6 bases). Germline V gene sequence: CDR1 MDHEN, CDR2 SYDVKM. Trimming removed 6 bases at V and 0 bases at J, with 11 bases between. The CDR3 is 14 amino acids. In DNA form, the CDR3 reads TGTGCCAGCAGGCTCAGGGGAATGAACACTGAAGCTTTCTTT. Translating it yields CASRLRGMNTEAFF.

The gene calls are TRBV11-3 and TRBJ2-5; TRBD2 matches at 8 bases. The CDR3 consists of 15 residues. CDR1 is SGHNT and CDR2 is YENEEA in the germline V gene. The junction had 7 bases not matched to a gene; V was cut back by 5 bases and J by 2 bases. The CDR3 nucleotides read TGTGCCAGCAGCCTCCGTAGCGGGGCACAAGAGACCCAGTACTTC. It specifies CASSLRSGAQETQYF.